The 18 T cell receptor beta chains below were found in one sample sequenced in a study of T cells in Graves' hyperthyroidism and ophthalmopathy. Authors of the study amplified TCR beta CDR3 regions from RNA transcripts. TCR CDR3 regions were first amplified by RT-PCR with HTBI primers. TCRdb re-called the multiplex PCR reads with MiXCR, one entry per CDR3 protein. Among 800,000 or so distinct CDR3 sequences listed, roughly 40% were seen once. Material: blood. The origin of the receptors is a man in his late teens or twenties with Graves' hyperthyroidism.

The V call is TRBV15, the J call TRBJ2-5, with D possibly TRBD1 on 6 matching bases. Deletions cut 2 bases from V and 3 bases from J, with 16 bases between. Germline V lookup: CDR1 LNHNV, CDR2 YYDKDF (reference sequence). This CDR3 has 16 amino acids. CDR3 protein: CATSRTGTLTKETQYF. CDR3 sequence (DNA): TGTGCCACCAGCAGAACCGGGACACTGACCAAAGAGACCCAGTACTTC. Using reference TRBV15 and TRBJ2-5 for the parts outside the CDR3, the full variable domain is DAMVIQNPRYQVTQFGKPVTLSCSQTLNHNVMYWYQQKSSQAPKLLFHYYDKDFNNEADTPDNFQSRRPNTSFCFLDIRSPGLGDTAMYLCATSRTGTLTKETQYFGPGTRLLVL.

Concerning this clonotype itself: This may be a read error: a much more frequent sequence differs by one nucleotide. This sequence joins TRBV5-1 and TRBJ1-1; D may be TRBD1 (6 bases). The CDR3 extends over 13 amino acids. The germline CDR1 and CDR2 sequences are SGHRS and YFSETQ. CDR3 protein: CASSFEGGTKAFF. The CDR3 DNA follows: TGCGCCAGCAGCTTTGAGGGGGGCACTAAAGCTTTCTTT.

CDR3 bases: TGTGCCAGCAGCTTGGAACGGGGGAATTCACCCCTCCACTTT. This translates into CASSLERGNSPLHF. The chain combines TRBV7-6 with TRBJ1-6; a weak D match, TRBD1 (5 bases). CDR1 and CDR2 from the germline V gene are SGHVS and FNYEAQ. V shed 3 bases and J shed 7 bases, with 10 bases lying between them. The CDR3 extends over 14 amino acids.

In regard to this clonotype: Given a much more abundant clone one base away, this may be a read error. This sequence joins TRBV7-2 and TRBJ2-5; 13 bases match TRBD2. Germline CDR1 is SGHTA and CDR2 is FQGNSA. With 5 bases clipped from V and 2 bases from J, the junction kept 5 bases outside the gene matches. This CDR3 region has 16 residues. The CDR3 DNA reads as TGTGCCAGCAGCCTCGGGACTAGCGGGGTTCAAGAGACCCAGTACTTC. Its protein product is CASSLGTSGVQETQYF.

This clonotype was counted at least ten times. The chain employs TRBV29-1 and TRBJ2-7; possibly TRBD2 for D (6 bases). The CDR3 totals 13 residues. Between the trimmed V and J ends, which lost 4 bases and 3 bases, there was a span of 13 bases. Germline assignment: CDR1 SQVTM and CDR2 ANQGSEA. The chain's CDR3 is CSVAGTLDYEQYF. The DNA for the CDR3 is TGCAGCGTTGCCGGGACTCTCGACTACGAGCAGTACTTC.

The V call is TRBV7-9, the J call TRBJ2-5; no definite D call. V lost 3 bases and J lost 1, with 24 bases in between. Germline V lookup: CDR1 SEHNR, CDR2 FQNEAQ (reference sequence). The CDR3 totals 19 residues. CDR3 amino acids: CASSFAPMNTEAFQETQYF. The DNA for the CDR3 is TGTGCCAGCAGCTTCGCTCCCATGAACACTGAAGCTTTCCAAGAGACCCAGTACTTC.

The chain employs TRBV12-3 or TRBV12-4 and TRBJ2-2; 7 positions agree with TRBD1. This CDR3 spans 15 amino acids. V lost 7 bases and J lost 1; bases outside the gene matches: 6. The CDR3 region has the DNA TGTGCCAGCACCCCCCGGGACAGGAACACCGGGGAGCTGTTTTTT. It encodes CASTPRDRNTGELFF.

The gene calls are TRBV5-6 and TRBJ1-4, with 7 positions matching TRBD1. Trimming removed 3 bases from V and 6 bases from J; junction bases left unmatched: 11. Per germline, CDR1 SGHDT and CDR2 YYEEEE. There are 16 residues in the CDR3. CDR3 protein: CASSSPTRGSDEKLFF. DNA of the CDR3: TGTGCCAGCAGCTCGCCGACCAGGGGGAGTGATGAAAAACTGTTTTTT.

This chain uses TRBV2 with TRBJ2-5, with unresolved D. Germline V gene data show CDR1 as SNHLY and CDR2 as FYNNEI. CDR3 length: 15 amino acids. Trimming took 3 bases from V and 4 from J, leaving 15 bases between them. In DNA, the CDR3 is TGTGCCAGCAGTGAGAGCGACCTGGTAATAGAGACCCAGTACTTC. This sequence encodes CASSESDLVIETQYF.

The chain carries TRBV15 and TRBJ2-7, with 11 bases fitting TRBD2. The ends lost 3 bases at V and 3 bases at J; junction bases unmatched: 10. Germline CDR1 is LNHNV and CDR2 is YYDKDF (reference sequence). The CDR3 is 17 residues long. CDR3 loop: CATSSVEEGTSGYEQYF. The CDR3 nucleotides are TGTGCCACCAGCAGCGTTGAAGAGGGGACTAGCGGCTACGAGCAGTACTTC.

The rearrangement joins TRBV13 to TRBJ1-2; D possibly corresponds to TRBD1 (6 bases). The germline V and J ends were trimmed by 4 bases and 3 bases, with 24 bases remaining between them. The CDR3 is made up of 18 amino acids. Germline-derived CDR1 and CDR2 are PRHDT and FYEKMQ (reference sequence). The CDR3 bases are TGTGCCAGCAGCTCACCCAGAGACTGGACAGATATCGACTATGGCTACACCTTC. It encodes CASSSPRDWTDIDYGYTF.

This clonotype was seen a handful of times. The DNA for the CDR3 is TGTGCCAGCAGCTTAGCGATAAACGAGCAGTACTTC. Amino acid sequence: CASSLAINEQYF. The V gene is TRBV7-2, the J gene TRBJ2-7; no reliable D call. V was clipped by 0 bases and J by 5 bases, with 5 bases between them. The germline V gene encodes CDR1 SGHTA and CDR2 FQGNSA. The length of the CDR3 is 12 residues.

This sequence joins TRBV12-3 or TRBV12-4 and TRBJ2-7; 8 positions agree with TRBD2. The CDR3 consists of 13 residues. V lost 4 bases to trimming and J lost 7 bases; unmatched junction nucleotides: 6. For the CDR3, the DNA is TGTGCCAGCAGTTCCGGGACTAGTGGTGAGCAGTACTTC. It is translated as CASSSGTSGEQYF.

This clonotype has more than one count but fewer than ten. The V gene is TRBV2, the J gene TRBJ1-6, with 9 nucleotides matching TRBD1. The CDR3 is made up of 13 amino acids. Germline CDR1 and CDR2: SNHLY and FYNNEI. Trimming removed 7 bases from V and 8 bases from J; junction bases left unmatched: 3. The CDR3 region is CASTDRGYSPLHF. As DNA, the CDR3 is TGTGCCAGCACGGACAGGGGATATTCACCCCTCCACTTT.

Turning to this clonotype: This may come from a read error, since a much larger clone is one base off. The rearrangement links TRBV6-1 to TRBJ2-5; 7 nucleotides align to TRBD1. This CDR3 is built from 14 residues. From germline, CDR1 is MNHNS and CDR2 SASEGT. CDR3 nucleotide sequence: TGTGCCACCAGTGAAAGACAGGGCCCAGAGACCCAGTACTTC. This sequence encodes CATSERQGPETQYF.

This clonotype was counted many times. The genes are TRBV7-9 and TRBJ2-7; 7 bases are shared with TRBD1. V lost 7 bases, J lost 4 bases, and 7 bases stayed unmatched. The CDR3 is made up of 13 amino acids. Germline V gene data show CDR1 as SEHNR and CDR2 as FQNEAQ (reference sequence). The CDR3 DNA follows: TGTGCCAGCAAACGGGACAGAGAATACGAGCAGTACTTC. The encoded protein is CASKRDREYEQYF.

This clonotype was seen ten or more times. The chain joins TRBV25-1 to TRBJ2-7; 7 nucleotides align to TRBD1. The CDR3 has 17 residues. The trim removed 5 bases at V and 4 bases at J, leaving 17 bases unmatched. The germline gives CDR1 MGHDK, CDR2 SYGVNS. In DNA form, the CDR3 reads TGTGCCAGCAGTCCAGGGGGACCGGGACAGCAGCGTTACGAGCAGTACTTC. Encoded protein: CASSPGGPGQQRYEQYF.

This chain joins TRBV19 and TRBJ1-1; TRBD1 matches 8 bases. Trimming at V came to 7 bases and at J to 3 bases, leaving 10 bases not matched to a gene. CDR1 LNHDA and CDR2 SQIVND come from the germline V gene (reference sequence). There are 15 residues in the CDR3. CDR3 sequence: CASKPGTGPYTEAFF. DNA for the CDR3: TGTGCCAGTAAACCCGGGACAGGTCCCTACACTGAAGCTTTCTTT.